These T cell receptor beta chains were read from a single sample in a study of cytomegalovirus exposure and HLA in healthy donors. Some clones are missing from TCRdb's copy, which holds only in-frame ones; the method was immunoSEQ multiplex PCR. The sample includes 100,000 or so clones, 60% to 80% of them seen just once. Input material: PBMCs. The receptors originated from a man between 25 and 39 years old in good health and CMV-seronegative. CDR3s include the opening cysteine and the closing phenylalanine or tryptophan. The order of the fields is J gene, clone size, V gene, D gene, CDR3 protein, CDR3 DNA. D genes are given only for firm matches. The size entry is marked missing in some rows and otherwise reads once, few, many or a size class.

TRBJ2-1	NA	TRBV25-1	NA	CASSDAQVALSYNEQFF	TGTGCCAGCAGTGACGCCCAGGTGGCTCTCTCCTACAATGAGCAGTTCTTC
TRBJ2-5	NA	TRBV5-1	NA	CASSLASSETQYF	TGCGCCAGCAGCTTGGCTAGCTCGGAGACCCAGTACTTC
TRBJ2-3	few	TRBV7-2	TRBD2	CASSLVGSGRGDTQYF	TGTGCCAGCAGCTTAGTAGGTAGCGGGAGGGGAGATACGCAGTATTTT
TRBJ1-1	NA	TRBV6-5	TRBD1	CASYSGDRGNTEAFF	TGTGCCAGCTACTCTGGGGACAGGGGGAACACTGAAGCTTTCTTT
TRBJ1-1	NA	TRBV6-6	NA	CASSSDTGNTEAFF	TGTGCCAGCAGCTCCGATACAGGGAACACTGAAGCTTTCTTT
TRBJ2-4	NA	TRBV5-1	TRBD1	CASSLSGTGGMQYF	TGCGCCAGCAGCTTGTCCGGGACAGGGGGCATGCAGTACTTC
TRBJ2-2	NA	TRBV9	NA	CASSSRRDNTGELFF	TGTGCCAGCAGCTCTCGCAGGGATAACACCGGGGAGCTGTTTTTT
TRBJ1-2	NA	TRBV5-8	TRBD1	CASSPFLRTGEIGGYTF	TGTGCCAGCAGCCCGTTTCTGCGGACAGGGGAAATCGGCGGCTACACCTTC
TRBJ1-2	once	TRBV28	TRBD1	CASSPRDRASKGYTF	TGTGCCAGCAGTCCCCGGGACAGGGCCTCAAAGGGCTACACCTTC
TRBJ1-5	NA	TRBV27	TRBD1	CASSPQRQGMDQPQHF	TGTGCCAGCAGTCCGCAGCGACAGGGAATGGATCAGCCCCAGCATTTT
TRBJ2-7	few	TRBV30	NA	CAWSVTGTGEQYF	TGTGCCTGGAGTGTAACTGGCACCGGGGAGCAGTACTTC
TRBJ2-7	NA	TRBV4-3	TRBD2	CASSQELVGGTSYEQYF	TGCGCCAGCAGCCAAGAACTAGTGGGAGGGACTTCCTACGAGCAGTACTTC
TRBJ2-7	NA	TRBV27	TRBD2	CASRPTSGSVEYF	TGTGCCAGCAGACCGACTAGCGGGAGCGTGGAGTACTTC
TRBJ1-2	NA	TRBV12-2	NA	CASRLAACNRGLYGYTF	TGTGCAAGTCGCTTAGCGGCCTGTAACAGGGGACTCTATGGCTACACCTTC
TRBJ2-1	NA	TRBV5-4	TRBD1	CASSLRGLKDYEQFF	TGTGCCAGCAGCTTGAGGGGGCTTAAGGACTATGAGCAGTTCTTC
TRBJ1-1	few	TRBV6-1	NA	CASSRTLNTEAFF	TGTGCCAGCAGTCGGACACTGAACACTGAAGCTTTCTTT
TRBJ1-4	NA	TRBV7-2	NA	CASSLRRGSATEKLFF	TGTGCCAGCAGCTTAAGACGGGGATCGGCGACTGAAAAACTGTTTTTT
TRBJ2-3	few	TRBV5-4	NA	CASSPSGTLQEDTQYF	TGTGCCAGCAGTCCAAGTGGGACACTGCAGGAAGATACGCAGTATTTT
TRBJ2-4	few	TRBV5-1	TRBD2	CASSLASGRSENIQYF	TGCGCCAGCAGCTTGGCTAGCGGGAGGTCAGAAAACATTCAGTACTTC
TRBJ1-5	NA	TRBV29-1	TRBD1	CSVGPGGNQPQHF	TGCAGCGTTGGGCCAGGGGGGAATCAGCCCCAGCATTTT
TRBJ2-7	NA	TRBV25-1	NA	CASQGVSYEQYF	TGTGCCAGCCAAGGAGTTTCCTACGAGCAGTACTTC
TRBJ2-1	few	TRBV6-6	TRBD2	CASSSHSGSSYNEQFF	TGTGCCAGCAGTTCTCATAGCGGGAGCTCCTACAATGAGCAGTTCTTC
TRBJ2-3	NA	TRBV30	NA	CAWSVMGGPTDTQYF	TGTGCCTGGAGTGTTATGGGGGGGCCCACAGATACGCAGTATTTT
TRBJ1-5	NA	TRBV5-8	TRBD1	CASIDRGNSNQPQHF	TGTGCCAGCATCGACAGGGGTAATAGCAATCAGCCCCAGCATTTT
TRBJ2-2	NA	TRBV19	NA	CASNPGGRVHTGELFF	TGTGCCAGTAACCCGGGTGGCAGGGTCCACACCGGGGAGCTGTTTTTT
TRBJ1-1	NA	TRBV9	NA	CASSVEAPPNTEAFF	TGTGCCAGCAGCGTAGAAGCACCCCCGAACACTGAAGCTTTCTTT
TRBJ2-1	medium-sized	TRBV7-2	NA	CASSLQDLTEQFF	TGTGCCAGCAGCCTACAGGATCTCACGGAGCAGTTCTTC
TRBJ2-3	NA	TRBV5-6	TRBD2	CASSRLAGKTDTQYF	TGTGCCAGCAGCCGACTAGCGGGAAAGACAGATACGCAGTATTTT
TRBJ2-7	few	TRBV6-1	NA	CASSDPPRQAVSEQYF	TGTGCCAGCAGTGACCCTCCCAGACAGGCTGTGTCCGAGCAGTACTTC
TRBJ2-5	NA	TRBV30	NA	CAWSVAETQYF	TGTGCCTGGAGTGTCGCGGAGACCCAGTACTTC
TRBJ1-2	NA	TRBV5-4	NA	CASRGRQGPNYGYTF	TGTGCCAGCAGGGGCCGGCAGGGCCCCAACTATGGCTACACCTTC
TRBJ1-5	once	TRBV2	NA	CASSEGGSNQPQHF	TGTGCCAGCAGTGAGGGAGGGAGCAATCAGCCCCAGCATTTT
TRBJ2-7	NA	TRBV5-6	NA	CASSLGNGAGEQYF	TGTGCCAGCAGCTTAGGAAACGGAGCTGGCGAGCAGTACTTC
TRBJ1-4	NA	TRBV18	NA	CASSIDTGFVEKLFF	TGTGCCAGCTCAATCGATACGGGTTTCGTTGAAAAACTGTTTTTT
TRBJ2-3	NA	TRBV4-2	TRBD1	CASSQDGQGTDTQYF	TGTGCCAGCAGCCAAGATGGACAGGGCACGGATACGCAGTATTTT
TRBJ1-3	NA	TRBV2	NA	CASRDTSGNTIYF	TGTGCCAGCCGGGACACCTCTGGAAACACCATATATTTT
TRBJ1-2	NA	TRBV5-4	TRBD1	CASRRDSLHYGYTF	TGTGCCAGCAGGAGGGACAGCCTCCACTATGGCTACACCTTC
TRBJ2-2	NA	TRBV14	TRBD2	CASSQGPLLAGGLNTGELFF	TGTGCCAGCAGCCAAGGCCCTCTACTAGCGGGAGGGTTAAACACCGGGGAGCTGTTTTTT
TRBJ1-4	NA	TRBV28	NA	CASMIGGRGEKLFF	TGTGCCAGCATGATCGGGGGGCGGGGTGAAAAACTGTTTTTT
TRBJ1-1	NA	TRBV4-3	NA	CASSQDRNTEAFF	TGCGCCAGCAGCCAAGATCGGAACACTGAAGCTTTCTTT
TRBJ2-7	NA	TRBV7-2	TRBD1	CASSLVGTGDYEQYF	TGTGCCAGCAGCTTAGTTGGGACAGGGGACTATGAGCAGTACTTC
TRBJ1-1	NA	TRBV19	NA	CASSRIPDSLMNTEAFF	TGTGCCAGTAGTAGAATCCCGGACAGCCTTATGAACACTGAAGCTTTCTTT
TRBJ1-2	NA	TRBV9	NA	CASSVGGATFNYGYTF	TGTGCCAGCAGCGTAGGGGGAGCCACCTTTAACTATGGCTACACCTTC
TRBJ2-2	NA	TRBV2	NA	CASSETGPTGELFF	TGTGCCAGCAGTGAAACAGGGCCCACCGGGGAGCTGTTTTTT
TRBJ2-5	NA	TRBV6-5	TRBD2	CASNPGRARETQYF	TGTGCCAGCAACCCCGGGAGGGCGCGGGAGACCCAGTACTTC
TRBJ1-1	NA	TRBV7-3	NA	CASSERDGRRADTEAFF	TGTGCCAGCAGCGAAAGGGACGGGAGGAGGGCGGACACTGAAGCTTTCTTT
TRBJ1-1	NA	TRBV6-1	NA	CATGHQNTEAFF	TGTGCCACGGGACACCAGAACACTGAAGCTTTCTTT
TRBJ2-2	once	TRBV27	TRBD2	CATRGGYGELFF	TGTGCCACCCGGGGGGGGTACGGGGAGCTGTTTTTT
TRBJ2-5	NA	TRBV11-3	TRBD2	CASSSRWVAGPQETQYF	TGTGCCAGCAGCTCCCGGTGGGTAGCGGGACCCCAAGAGACCCAGTACTTC
TRBJ2-2	NA	TRBV4-1	NA	CASSQDPRQGGTAGELFF	TGCGCCAGCAGCCAAGACCCCAGGCAGGGTGGCACGGCGGGGGAGCTGTTTTTT
TRBJ2-5	few	TRBV18	TRBD2	CASSPRLAGGEQETQYF	TGTGCCAGCTCACCACGGCTAGCGGGAGGGGAGCAAGAGACCCAGTACTTC
TRBJ2-3	NA	TRBV10-1	TRBD2	CASILPAGGTDTQYF	TGCGCCAGCATCCTTCCGGCGGGGGGCACAGATACGCAGTATTTT
TRBJ2-3	NA	TRBV7-2	TRBD2	CASSLNPLAGTDTQYF	TGTGCCAGCAGCTTAAATCCCCTAGCGGGCACAGATACGCAGTATTTT